This T cell receptor (beta chain) is from a study of cytomegalovirus exposure and HLA in healthy donors. Across the whole study: The 120 validation repertoires were reported in a later analysis to have been generated on the same platform as the roughly 720 first-cohort repertoires. Overall study findings and caveats: In vitro confirmation showed three CMV-associated chains to be CMV antigen specific.

Assay used: immunoSEQ multiplex PCR; TCRdb lists only in-frame clones, some missing. The sample includes about 95,000 clones, less than 85% of them seen just once. The CDR3 loop spans 13 amino acids. Trimming removed 9 bases from V and 0 bases from J, with 12 bases in between. Germline V lookup: CDR1 LNHDA, CDR2 SQIVND (reference sequence). A note on this clone: Its antigen is undetermined.

V usage is TRBV19 and J usage is TRBJ2-7; no definite D call. This clonotype was sampled from a man in his late teens or twenties in good health and CMV-seropositive. The sample comprised PBMCs. CDR3 DNA: TGTGCCAGCGCCCATACCAGCTCCTACGAGCAGTACTTC. This sequence encodes CASAHTSSYEQYF.